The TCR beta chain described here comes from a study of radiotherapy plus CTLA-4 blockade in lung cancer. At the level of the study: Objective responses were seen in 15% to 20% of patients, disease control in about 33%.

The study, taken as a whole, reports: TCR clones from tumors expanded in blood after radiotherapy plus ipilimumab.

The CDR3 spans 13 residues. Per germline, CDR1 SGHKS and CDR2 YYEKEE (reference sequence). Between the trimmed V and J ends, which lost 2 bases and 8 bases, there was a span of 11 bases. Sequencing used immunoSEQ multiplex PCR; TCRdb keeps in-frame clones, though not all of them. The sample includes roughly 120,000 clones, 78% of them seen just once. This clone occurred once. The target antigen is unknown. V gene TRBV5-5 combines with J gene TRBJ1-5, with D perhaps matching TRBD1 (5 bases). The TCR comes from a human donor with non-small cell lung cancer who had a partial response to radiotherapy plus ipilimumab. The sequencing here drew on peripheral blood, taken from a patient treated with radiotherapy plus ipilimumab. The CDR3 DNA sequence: TGTGCCAGCAGCTTCCGTCCGGGGGAGCCCCAGCATTTT. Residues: CASSFRPGEPQHF.